The present T cell receptor (beta chain) was sequenced within a study of cytomegalovirus exposure and HLA in healthy donors. The CDR3 contains 13 residues. Trimming left V 3 bases short and J 2 bases short, with 5 bases between. CDR1 is LNHDA and CDR2 is SQIVND in the germline V gene (reference sequence). The study's findings and limits: The authors listed some 150 TCR beta chains as cytomegalovirus-associated. Among the sequence variants, a highly shared cluster was likely an artifact of sequencing.

With regard to this clone: Its target is unknown. The sample holds other DNA sequences that translate to the same CDR3.

60 Vbeta and 13 Jbeta primers were used in PCR. The data were produced by immunoSEQ multiplex PCR, yet TCRdb's version contains in-frame clones alone and is incomplete. Among more than 200,000 clones listed, around 80% were seen once. Sample: PBMCs. V usage is TRBV19 and J usage is TRBJ2-1, with unresolved D. The TCR was taken from a middle-aged man in good health and CMV-seronegative. As DNA, the CDR3 is TGTGCCAGTAGTATTGAGCCCTACAATGAGCAGTTCTTC. Amino acids: CASSIEPYNEQFF. The variable domain in full, completed from reference TRBV19 and TRBJ2-1, reads DGGITQSPKYLFRKEGQNVTLSCEQNLNHDAMYWYRQDPGQGLRLIYYSQIVNDFQKGDIAEGYSVSREKKESFPLTVTSAQKNPTAFYLCASSIEPYNEQFFGPGTRLTVL.